Listed below are T cell receptor beta chains from one sample, sequenced in a study of technical replicates of blood from a few donors. Clones were sequenced by immunoSEQ multiplex PCR, and TCRdb holds only the in-frame ones, with some missing. The sample records about 61,000 clones, approximately 97% being singletons. The sequencing sample was made of T cells isolated from PBMCs. Receptor source: a human donor in good health. Both conserved end residues are part of each CDR3. Fields, in order: clone size, V gene, D gene, J gene, CDR3 protein, CDR3 DNA. The D gene is left open where the match is weak. Clone sizes are given selectively: once, few, many, or a class where the clone is expanded.

abundance: once; v_gene: TRBV4-1; d_gene: NA; j_gene: TRBJ2-3; CDR3aa: CASSQEVEAGEGDTQYF; CDR3nt: TGCGCCAGCAGCCAAGAAGTCGAGGCAGGGGAAGGAGATACGCAGTATTTT
abundance: NA; v_gene: TRBV10-1; d_gene: TRBD1; j_gene: TRBJ2-7; CDR3aa: CASQKFQGETYEQYF; CDR3nt: TGCGCCAGCCAAAAATTTCAGGGGGAAACTTACGAGCAGTACTTC
abundance: NA; v_gene: TRBV6-5; d_gene: NA; j_gene: TRBJ1-3; CDR3aa: CASSGAGADGNTIYF; CDR3nt: TGTGCCAGCAGTGGGGCGGGGGCTGATGGAAACACCATATATTTT
abundance: NA; v_gene: TRBV28; d_gene: TRBD2; j_gene: TRBJ2-5; CDR3aa: CASSLPPLGLAVGETQYF; CDR3nt: TGTGCCAGCAGTTTGCCTCCGTTGGGACTAGCGGTGGGAGAGACCCAGTACTTC
abundance: once; v_gene: TRBV30; d_gene: NA; j_gene: TRBJ1-2; CDR3aa: CAWSVYSGLGYTF; CDR3nt: TGTGCCTGGAGTGTATATTCCGGACTTGGCTACACCTTC
abundance: NA; v_gene: TRBV14; d_gene: TRBD1; j_gene: TRBJ2-7; CDR3aa: CASRGTGPAYEQYF; CDR3nt: TGTGCCAGCAGAGGGACAGGGCCAGCCTACGAGCAGTACTTC
abundance: once; v_gene: TRBV28; d_gene: TRBD2; j_gene: TRBJ2-7; CDR3aa: CASSVAGASYEQYF; CDR3nt: TGTGCCAGCAGCGTAGCGGGAGCCTCCTACGAGCAGTACTTC
abundance: once; v_gene: TRBV23-1; d_gene: NA; j_gene: TRBJ2-3; CDR3aa: CASSQSGKGERNTDTQYF; CDR3nt: TGCGCCAGCAGTCAATCAGGCAAGGGGGAGCGGAACACAGATACGCAGTATTTT
abundance: NA; v_gene: TRBV29-1; d_gene: TRBD1; j_gene: TRBJ1-2; CDR3aa: CSVARDSIVYTF; CDR3nt: TGCAGCGTTGCTCGGGACAGTATAGTCTACACCTTC
abundance: NA; v_gene: TRBV5-1; d_gene: NA; j_gene: TRBJ2-2; CDR3aa: CASSLWMDGVNTGELFF; CDR3nt: TGCGCCAGCAGCTTGTGGATGGACGGGGTGAACACCGGGGAGCTGTTTTTT
abundance: NA; v_gene: TRBV7-6; d_gene: NA; j_gene: TRBJ2-1; CDR3aa: CASSPGYEQFF; CDR3nt: TGTGCCAGCAGCCCGGGGTATGAGCAGTTCTTC
abundance: NA; v_gene: TRBV20-1; d_gene: NA; j_gene: TRBJ1-2; CDR3aa: CSARDPGGYTF; CDR3nt: TGCAGTGCTAGAGATCCGGGGGGCTACACCTTC
abundance: NA; v_gene: TRBV4-1; d_gene: TRBD2; j_gene: TRBJ2-2; CDR3aa: CASSRKQGGRAAGELFF; CDR3nt: TGCGCCAGCAGCCGCAAGCAAGGCGGGAGGGCCGCCGGGGAGCTGTTTTTT
abundance: NA; v_gene: TRBV7-8; d_gene: NA; j_gene: TRBJ1-6; CDR3aa: CASSLGRTGSSYNSPLHF; CDR3nt: TGTGCCAGCAGCTTAGGAAGAACTGGGAGCTCCTATAATTCACCCCTCCACTTT
abundance: NA; v_gene: TRBV6-5; d_gene: TRBD2; j_gene: TRBJ2-7; CDR3aa: CASSSRAGSGEQYF; CDR3nt: TGTGCCAGCAGTTCACGAGCGGGGAGTGGGGAGCAGTACTTC
abundance: NA; v_gene: TRBV7-9; d_gene: NA; j_gene: TRBJ1-3; CDR3aa: CASSLAFQAHSGNTIYF; CDR3nt: TGTGCCAGCAGCTTAGCATTCCAGGCCCACTCTGGAAACACCATATATTTT